One sample yielded the 9 T cell receptor beta chains listed below, sequenced in a study of post-analysis software for immune sequencing data. No antigens are known for them. Unique molecular identifiers tagged the TCR beta cDNA libraries. TCRdb passed the PCR reads through MiXCR, listing each CDR3 protein once. The sample has approximately 360,000 distinct CDR3 sequences, 30% to 45% seen once. General study results and limits: Compared with controls, patients had more of about 5 TRBV segments, including TRBV5-6, TRBV5-1 and TRBV20-1.

What was sequenced was blood. Source of these receptors: a girl aged 10-17 years with multiple sclerosis.

In this sample, this clonotype turned up a few times. The rearrangement joins TRBV20-1 to TRBJ2-6; TRBD1 matches at 10 bases. V was pared by 5 bases and J by 2 bases, with 6 bases of the junction left unmatched. Per germline, CDR1 DFQATT and CDR2 SNEGSKA (reference sequence). This CDR3 region has 16 residues. CDR3 amino acids: CSARQGAGPGANVLTF. For the CDR3, the DNA is TGCAGTGCTCGACAGGGGGCGGGACCTGGGGCCAACGTCCTGACTTTC.

This clonotype was seen only once. This chain connects TRBV11-2 to TRBJ2-5; D might be TRBD1 (5 bases). In germline, CDR1 is SGHAT, CDR2 FQNNGV. The CDR3 totals 13 residues. V was clipped by 3 bases and J by 0 bases, with 5 bases between them. Here the CDR3 DNA reads TGTGCCAGCAGCTTCAGGGACCAAGAGACCCAGTACTTC. Amino acids: CASSFRDQETQYF.

The gene calls are TRBV15 and TRBJ1-2; TRBD1 agrees at 8 bases. Trimming removed 2 bases from V and 4 bases from J; junction bases left unmatched: 12. The germline CDR1 and CDR2 sequences are LNHNV and YYDKDF (reference sequence). CDR3 size: 17 residues. The CDR3, as DNA: TGTGCCACCAGCAGAAAACAGGGGGGGGAGAGTGTCTATGGCTACACCTTC. The encoded protein is CATSRKQGGESVYGYTF.

The chain uses TRBV20-1 and TRBJ1-1; no clear D. The V end lost 6 bases, the J end lost 4 bases, and 12 bases lay between the germline ends. From germline, CDR1 is DFQATT and CDR2 SNEGSKA (reference sequence). This CDR3 spans 12 amino acids. CDR3 in amino acids: CSAPTGITEAFF. DNA for the CDR3: TGCAGTGCCCCAACGGGGATCACTGAAGCTTTCTTT.

The chain carries TRBV20-1 and TRBJ2-7; tentatively, D is TRBD1 or TRBD2 (5 bases each). Germline assignment: CDR1 DFQATT and CDR2 SNEGSKA (reference sequence). This CDR3 spans 14 amino acids. The V end lost 1 base, the J end lost 3 bases, and 13 bases lay between the germline ends. CDR3 residues: CSARGGPDLYEQYF. CDR3 DNA sequence: TGCAGTGCTAGAGGGGGACCCGACCTCTACGAGCAGTACTTC.

This clonotype was counted only a few times. This sequence joins TRBV12-3 or TRBV12-4 and TRBJ2-7; TRBD1 aligns across 10 bases. The V and J ends lost 5 bases and 3 bases, in that order; junction bases with no gene match: 4. This CDR3 is 14 amino acids long. The CDR3 DNA follows: TGTGCCAGCAGTACCGGGACAGGGGTCTACGAGCAGTACTTC. It is translated as CASSTGTGVYEQYF.

This clonotype occurred a few times. This chain joins TRBV7-2 and TRBJ1-4, with 7 bases fitting TRBD1. Per germline, CDR1 SGHTA and CDR2 FQGNSA. CDR3 size: 18 residues. J was trimmed by 2 bases and V by 2 bases; bases with no gene match: 11. This CDR3 reads CASSLTGAPFATNEKLFF. The DNA for the CDR3 is TGTGCCAGCAGCTTAACAGGGGCCCCCTTCGCGACTAATGAAAAACTGTTTTTT.

This clonotype has just a few counts. CDR3 coding DNA: TGTGCCAGCAGTTTACGAGCGGGGGGCCCCCATGAGCAGTTCTTC. It codes for CASSLRAGGPHEQFF. The genes are TRBV12-3 or TRBV12-4 and TRBJ2-1, with 9 bases lining up with TRBD2. V was pared by 2 bases and J by 8 bases, with 7 bases of the junction left unmatched. CDR3 size: 15 residues.

The chain has TRBV27 and TRBJ1-2; D is undetermined. The CDR3 has 15 amino acids. Germline V gives CDR1 MNHEY, CDR2 SMNVEV (reference sequence). Trimming left V 6 bases short and J 4 bases short, with 18 bases between. The CDR3 coding sequence is TGTGCCAGCAGCTTCATCGCTAACGACGGCTATGGCTACACCTTC. This gives the protein CASSFIANDGYGYTF.